These 29 T cell receptor beta chains came from one sample sequenced in a study of blood T cell repertoires in COVID-19. The table came from immunoSEQ multiplex PCR; TCRdb's copy has only in-frame clones and leaves some out. In the table there are roughly 150,000 clones, approximately 84% of which are singletons. Sample: peripheral blood. These receptors all come from an older woman with COVID-19, enrolled during active disease.

The chain is built from TRBV7-9 and TRBJ1-5, with D possibly TRBD1 on 5 matching bases. CDR3 length: 15 residues. V lost 2 bases and J 2 bases, leaving 10 bases between the germline ends. Germline-derived CDR1 and CDR2 are SEHNR and FQNEAQ (reference sequence). CDR3 protein: CASSLWGEGNQPQHF. The CDR3 DNA reads as TGTGCCAGCAGCTTATGGGGCGAAGGCAATCAGCCCCAGCATTTT.

The chain joins TRBV30 to TRBJ1-5, with TRBD1 matching over 7 bases. CDR1 is GTSNPN and CDR2 is SVGIG in the germline V gene (reference sequence). After removal of 5 bases from V and 6 bases from J, the junction contained 10 bases not matched to a gene. The CDR3 runs to 14 residues. CDR3 loop: CAWQATGAIQPQHF. The CDR3 bases are TGTGCCTGGCAGGCAACAGGGGCCATTCAGCCCCAGCATTTT.

This clone was recorded once. This chain uses TRBV5-1 with TRBJ1-1; 7 nucleotides line up with TRBD1. J lost 3 bases, V lost 4 bases, and 15 bases had no gene match. The CDR3 contains 17 residues. In germline, CDR1 is SGHRS, CDR2 YFSETQ. The CDR3 reads CASSLLPTGMKDTEAFF. The CDR3, as DNA: TGCGCCAGCAGCCTCCTCCCGACAGGGATGAAGGACACTGAAGCTTTCTTT. Supplemented by reference TRBV5-1 and TRBJ1-1, the full variable domain reads KAGVTQTPRYLIKTRGQQVTLSCSPISGHRSVSWYQQTPGQGLQFLFEYFSETQRNKGNFPGRFSGRQFSNSRSEMNVSTLELGDSALYLCASSLLPTGMKDTEAFFGQGTRLTVV.

The chain's CDR3 is CASSPSPRSYNEQFF. The CDR3 nucleotides read TGTGCCAGCAGCCCCTCCCCGAGATCGTACAATGAGCAGTTCTTC. The gene calls are TRBV7-3 and TRBJ2-1; D gene uncertain. CDR3 length: 15 residues. V lost 5 bases, J lost 4 bases, and 15 bases lay in between. Germline assignment: CDR1 SGHTA and CDR2 FQGTGA.

The genes are TRBV4-1 and TRBJ2-2, with D tentatively TRBD1 (6 bases). Germline-derived CDR1 and CDR2 are MGHRA and YSYEKL. The CDR3 length is 17 residues. V shed 1 base and J shed 5 bases, with 17 bases lying between them. CDR3 sequence (DNA): TGCGCCAGCAGCCAAGGAAAACTGGGGGCGAGTACCGGGGAGCTGTTTTTT. Amino acids: CASSQGKLGASTGELFF.

This chain uses TRBV5-6 with TRBJ2-2; TRBD2 might be the D (6 bases). The CDR3 has 16 amino acids. Between the trimmed V and J ends, which lost 0 bases and 2 bases, there was a span of 11 bases. CDR1 SGHDT and CDR2 YYEEEE come from the germline V gene. CDR3 in amino acids: CASSLALGLNTGELFF. The CDR3 DNA reads TGTGCCAGCAGCTTGGCCCTGGGACTTAACACCGGGGAGCTGTTTTTT.

The chain recombines TRBV6-1 with TRBJ2-1; 11 bases are a match to TRBD2. J was trimmed by 6 bases and V by 2 bases; bases with no gene match: 15. The CDR3 contains 19 residues. CDR1 and CDR2 (germline): MNHNS, SASEGT. CDR3 nucleotide sequence: TGTGCCAGCAGTGAATATCTAGGACTAGCGGGCCTAGAGGGCAATGAGCAGTTCTTC. This codes for CASSEYLGLAGLEGNEQFF.

The chain employs TRBV3-1 (or the pseudogene TRBV3-2) and TRBJ2-5, with a weak D call TRBD2 (5 bases). V was trimmed by 0 bases and J by 5 bases, leaving 13 bases between them. The germline CDR1 and CDR2 sequences are LGHDT and YNNKEL (reference sequence). The CDR3 spans 15 residues. The CDR3 DNA sequence: TGTGCCAGCAGCCAAGAGGCGGGCCACGGGGAGACCCAGTACTTC. Amino acid sequence: CASSQEAGHGETQYF.

The rearrangement uses TRBV7-9 and TRBJ1-1, with D possibly TRBD1 on 5 matching bases. Germline assignment: CDR1 SEHNR and CDR2 FQNEAQ (reference sequence). The CDR3 is made up of 14 amino acids. Trimming stripped 1 base from V and 5 bases from J, with 11 bases between. The CDR3, as DNA: TGTGCCAGCAGCTTAGAGGATGGGGCGACTGAAGCTTTCTTT. It codes for CASSLEDGATEAFF.

This sequence joins TRBV18 and TRBJ2-1; D may be TRBD2 (6 bases). V was trimmed by 0 bases and J by 7 bases, leaving 13 bases between them. CDR3 length: 15 amino acids. Germline CDR1 and CDR2: KGHSH and LQKENI. CDR3 amino acids: CASSPPSLRENEQFF. CDR3 DNA: TGTGCCAGCTCACCACCATCACTACGGGAGAATGAGCAGTTCTTC.

This clone was recorded a few times. This chain connects TRBV5-1 to TRBJ1-1; D might be TRBD1 (5 bases). V was pared by 4 bases and J by 5 bases, with 15 bases between. This CDR3 spans 14 amino acids. The germline V gene encodes CDR1 SGHRS and CDR2 YFSETQ. CDR3 in DNA: TGCGCCAGCAGCCCGCTGGGGGGGAGGACTGAAGCTTTCTTT. This translates into CASSPLGGRTEAFF.

The CDR3 region is CASTQGYEQYF. The CDR3 nucleotides read TGTGCCAGCACCCAGGGTTACGAGCAGTACTTC. The rearrangement uses TRBV6-6 and TRBJ2-7, with D perhaps matching TRBD1 (5 bases). The length of the CDR3 is 11 residues. V was shortened by 7 bases and J by 4 bases, with 8 bases between the two germline ends. Germline values: CDR1 MNHNY, CDR2 SVGAGI (reference sequence).

J is TRBJ2-7 and V is TRBV9; D is perhaps TRBD2 (5 bases). The ends were cut back, 3 bases at V and 6 bases at J, with 16 bases in the middle. The CDR3 sequence is 14 residues long. In germline, CDR1 is SGDLS, CDR2 YYNGEE. The CDR3 DNA sequence: TGTGCCAGCAGCGAGAAAGGGCGTGCGGGCGAGCAGTACTTC. Its translation: CASSEKGRAGEQYF.

This clone is a singleton in its sample. The chain couples TRBV27 to TRBJ1-5, with D uncertain. V was trimmed by 5 bases and J by 1 base, leaving 12 bases between them. There are 15 residues in the CDR3. CDR1 is MNHEY, CDR2 SMNVEV, per germline (reference sequence). The CDR3 loop reads CASSAIFGSNQPQHF. The CDR3 DNA sequence: TGTGCCAGCAGTGCCATTTTCGGGAGCAATCAGCCCCAGCATTTT.

The chain links TRBV6-5 to TRBJ2-5, with TRBD1 as a possible D gene (6 bases). Germline V gene lookup returns CDR1 MNHEY and CDR2 SVGAGI. V was clipped by 5 bases and J by 2 bases, with 12 bases between them. The CDR3 runs 14 residues. The CDR3 reads CASSRTARQETQYF. The CDR3 nucleotides are TGTGCCAGCAGTAGGACAGCCCGACAAGAGACCCAGTACTTC.

This clone was found once. The chain joins TRBV5-5 to TRBJ1-3; the D is unclear. The germline gives CDR1 SGHKS, CDR2 YYEKEE (reference sequence). Deletions cut 3 bases from V and 0 bases from J, with 10 bases between. The CDR3 is 15 residues long. The chain's CDR3 is CASSSPGFSGNTIYF. The CDR3 DNA sequence: TGTGCCAGCAGCTCCCCGGGGTTCTCTGGAAACACCATATATTTT.

This chain connects TRBV9 to TRBJ2-1; D possibly corresponds to TRBD2 (5 bases). This CDR3 has 15 residues. Germline V gene data show CDR1 as SGDLS and CDR2 as YYNGEE. V lost 0 bases and J 4 bases, leaving 11 bases between the germline ends. The CDR3 sequence: CASSVGPGKYNEQFF. For the CDR3, the DNA is TGTGCCAGCAGCGTAGGACCGGGAAAATACAATGAGCAGTTCTTC.

This clone is medium-sized. The chain has TRBV9 and TRBJ1-4, with TRBD1 matching 7 bases. CDR1 SGDLS and CDR2 YYNGEE come from the germline V gene. This CDR3 contains 14 residues. Trimming took 6 bases from V and 5 from J; bases not matched to a gene: 7. CDR3 in amino acids: CASNQGQPNEKLFF. CDR3 sequence (DNA): TGTGCCAGCAATCAGGGACAGCCGAATGAAAAACTGTTTTTT.

The chain combines TRBV27 with TRBJ2-2, with 8 bases identical to TRBD1. CDR3 size: 15 residues. Germline V gene lookup returns CDR1 MNHEY and CDR2 SMNVEV (reference sequence). Trimming removed 4 bases from V and 4 bases from J; junction bases left unmatched: 5. In DNA, the CDR3 is TGTGCCAGCAGTTCAGGGGGCATAGGCACCGGGGAGCTGTTTTTT. Translated: CASSSGGIGTGELFF.

V is TRBV9 and J is TRBJ2-7, with a possible D match to TRBD2 (6 bases). Germline assignment: CDR1 SGDLS and CDR2 YYNGEE. CDR3 size: 16 residues. V was cut by 0 bases and J by 7 bases, with 20 bases left in between. This chain's CDR3 is CASSVAVADDLREQYF. CDR3 coding DNA: TGTGCCAGCAGCGTAGCTGTAGCGGACGATCTACGGGAGCAGTACTTC.

The DNA of the CDR3 is TGTGCCAGCAGGGACTCGGCAACTAATGAAAAACTGTTTTTT. It encodes CASRDSATNEKLFF. The chain has TRBV6-5 and TRBJ1-4; D uncertain. V gave up 6 bases and J gave up 0 bases, with 8 bases separating them. The CDR3 contains 14 residues. Germline V gene sequence: CDR1 MNHEY, CDR2 SVGAGI.

This clone was seen many times. The rearrangement uses TRBV25-1 and TRBJ2-4, with 7 bases lining up with TRBD2. Per the germline V gene, CDR1 is MGHDK and CDR2 is SYGVNS. The ends lost 1 base at V and 4 bases at J; junction bases unmatched: 13. The CDR3 is 18 amino acids. Here the CDR3 reads CASSEFGRREGRKNIQYF. In DNA, the CDR3 is TGTGCCAGCAGTGAATTCGGGCGGAGGGAGGGCAGAAAAAACATTCAGTACTTC.

The chain couples TRBV5-4 to TRBJ2-7; TRBD1 might be the D (6 bases). With 4 bases removed from V and 0 bases from J, the gap between germline ends came to 14 bases. Germline CDR1 SGHNT, CDR2 YYREEE (reference sequence). The CDR3 has 15 residues. The CDR3 region is CASSAPSQGSYEQYF. The CDR3 region has the DNA TGTGCCAGCAGCGCGCCTTCACAGGGCTCCTACGAGCAGTACTTC.

This clone was picked up one time. The genes are TRBV7-8 and TRBJ1-6; D is undetermined. Germline CDR1 and CDR2: SGHVS and FQNEAQ. The CDR3 is 16 amino acids. Trimming left V 2 bases short and J 0 bases short, with 8 bases between. CDR3 sequence: CASSLSDSSYNSPLHF. In nucleotides, the CDR3 is TGTGCCAGCAGCTTATCCGATAGCTCCTATAATTCACCCCTCCACTTT.

The rearrangement links TRBV19 to TRBJ1-1; 8 positions agree with TRBD1. Per the germline V gene, CDR1 is LNHDA and CDR2 is SQIVND (reference sequence). This CDR3 has 18 residues. V shed 5 bases and J 0 bases; nucleotides not matched to a gene: 14. CDR3 amino acids: CASSPKPGGVGVNTEAFF. The CDR3, as DNA: TGTGCCAGTAGTCCTAAACCAGGGGGCGTAGGGGTGAACACTGAAGCTTTCTTT.

This clone was observed a single time. This rearrangement joins TRBV19 to TRBJ2-2, with 7 bases lining up with TRBD1. The CDR3 runs 14 residues. V gave up 6 bases and J gave up 1 base; unmatched junction bases: 2. CDR1 and CDR2 (germline): LNHDA, SQIVND (reference sequence). For the CDR3, the DNA is TGTGCCAGTAGGGGGACAGTGAACACCGGGGAGCTGTTTTTT. Translating it yields CASRGTVNTGELFF.

The rearrangement joins TRBV6-5 to TRBJ2-5, with a weak D call TRBD2 (6 bases). The germline V gene has CDR1 MNHEY and CDR2 SVGAGI. The CDR3 is made up of 15 amino acids. V lost 2 bases and J 5 bases, leaving 15 bases between the germline ends. The CDR3 region has the DNA TGTGCCAGCAGTTACGGCGGGCCAAGCGGGGAGACCCAGTACTTC. It specifies CASSYGGPSGETQYF.

The V gene is TRBV24-1, the J gene TRBJ2-5, with unresolved D. Germline V gene sequence: CDR1 KGHDR, CDR2 SFDVKD. This CDR3 region has 15 residues. Trimming removed 4 bases at V and 2 bases at J, with 13 bases between. The CDR3 DNA reads as TGTGCCACCAGTGACCCCTCCCCGGGTCAAGAGACCCAGTACTTC. It is translated as CATSDPSPGQETQYF.

The chain uses TRBV18 and TRBJ2-1; unclear D gene. Germline loops: CDR1 KGHSH, CDR2 LQKENI. This CDR3 is built from 13 residues. V lost 4 bases, J lost 1 base, and 5 bases lay in between. The CDR3 sequence: CASSQQSYNEQFF. CDR3 nucleotides: TGTGCCAGCTCACAACAGTCCTACAATGAGCAGTTCTTC.